This T cell receptor (beta chain) was obtained from a study of shared T cell receptors in the human thymus. Trimming removed 6 bases from V and 3 bases from J, with 24 bases in between. This CDR3 region has 19 residues. The germline gives CDR1 MDHEN, CDR2 SYDVKM. TCRdb keeps only in-frame clones here, not all; method: immunoSEQ multiplex PCR. Of over 650,000 clones in the sample, approximately 89% were seen once. This clone was counted a single time. A further study also used this sample, focusing on human thymus T cells. Per that paper: The sample donors, healthy Finnish infants, were having corrective surgery for congenital heart defects. Resections from corrective heart surgery provided thymus tissue. In thymic and blood repertoires alike, V and J usage looked biased.

The TCR originated in a boy younger than two with a congenital heart defect. Sample: thymocytes. V and J are TRBV28 and TRBJ1-6; unclear D gene. The CDR3 protein is CASSSLSGGLPIYNSPLHF. CDR3 sequence (DNA): TGTGCCAGCAGCTCCCTTTCCGGTGGACTACCTATCTATAATTCACCCCTCCACTTT.